These T cell receptor beta chains were read from a single sample in a study of sequential checkpoint blockade in melanoma. The assay was immunoSEQ multiplex PCR, and TCRdb's table has in-frame clones only and misses some. The table lists just over 9,000 clones, approximately 71% of them singletons, with approximately 25% in the top ten. Sequenced here: CD8+ T cells sorted from blood (inferred from file names), sampled from a patient given nivolumab and ipilimumab in sequence. These receptors were obtained from a human donor with melanoma. Each CDR3 is given with its conserved first and last residue. The order of the fields is D gene, V gene, J gene, clone size, CDR3 protein, CDR3 DNA. The D gene is left open where the match is weak. Rows give clone size only sometimes, using once, few, many, or a class for an expanded clone.

.	TRBV5-1	TRBJ2-3	.	CASSPLFGVGEYTQYF	TGCGCCAGCAGCCCACTCTTCGGTGTCGGGGAATATACGCAGTATTTT
.	TRBV9	TRBJ2-7	.	CASSPSPYYEQYF	TGTGCCAGCAGCCCCAGTCCGTACTACGAGCAGTACTTC
.	TRBV19	TRBJ1-2	.	CASSSTGNYGYTF	TGTGCCAGTAGTTCGACAGGCAACTATGGCTACACCTTC
.	TRBV9	TRBJ1-1	.	CASSVAYREGTEAFF	TGTGCCAGCAGCGTAGCCTACCGGGAGGGCACTGAAGCTTTCTTT
TRBD1	TRBV5-6	TRBJ2-7	.	CASSAIGQDLYEQYF	TGTGCCAGCAGCGCGATTGGACAGGATCTTTACGAGCAGTACTTC
TRBD1	TRBV19	TRBJ2-1	medium-sized	CASGRDRFNEQFF	TGTGCCAGTGGCCGGGACAGGTTCAATGAGCAGTTCTTC
TRBD2	TRBV4-1	TRBJ2-7	.	CASSHTSDSYEQYF	TGCGCCAGCAGCCACACTAGCGACTCCTACGAGCAGTACTTC
.	TRBV4-1	TRBJ2-1	.	CASSHPKEPSSYNEQFF	TGCGCCAGCAGCCATCCCAAAGAACCTAGCTCCTACAATGAGCAGTTCTTC
TRBD1	TRBV7-8	TRBJ1-1	.	CASRRSRGPDTEAFF	TGTGCCAGCAGGCGGAGCAGGGGGCCGGACACTGAAGCTTTCTTT
.	TRBV25-1	TRBJ1-2	.	CASSESGYGYGYTF	TGTGCCAGCAGTGAATCAGGGTACGGCTATGGCTACACCTTC
TRBD1	TRBV7-9	TRBJ2-7	few	CASSSDRVGVHEQYF	TGTGCCAGCAGCTCCGACAGGGTGGGCGTCCACGAGCAGTACTTC
.	TRBV10-3	TRBJ2-4	few	CAISEGATKNIQYF	TGTGCCATCAGTGAGGGGGCAACCAAAAACATTCAGTACTTC
TRBD2	TRBV6-6	TRBJ2-5	once	CASSRSGGQGETQYF	TGTGCCAGCAGTCGGTCGGGGGGTCAGGGAGAGACCCAGTACTTC
.	TRBV19	TRBJ1-1	.	CASSSGQFEAFF	TGTGCCAGTAGTTCAGGACAGTTTGAAGCTTTCTTT
TRBD1	TRBV27	TRBJ2-7	.	CASSSGTGTEQYF	TGTGCCAGCAGTTCCGGGACAGGGACCGAGCAGTACTTC
.	TRBV6-1	TRBJ1-2	.	CASSHDETGGYTF	TGTGCCAGCAGCCACGACGAAACAGGAGGCTACACCTTC
TRBD1	TRBV7-9	TRBJ1-1	few	CASSKGQGTEAFF	TGTGCCAGCAGCAAGGGACAGGGCACTGAAGCTTTCTTT
.	TRBV4-1	TRBJ2-7	.	CASSQAGDGTYEQYF	TGCGCCAGCAGCCAAGCGGGGGACGGAACCTACGAGCAGTACTTC
.	TRBV6-4	TRBJ1-2	.	CASSSPRRKSYGYTF	TGTGCCAGCAGTTCCCCGCGGAGGAAATCCTATGGCTACACCTTC
.	TRBV4-2	TRBJ1-5	.	CASSPGDQPQHF	TGTGCCAGCAGCCCTGGAGATCAGCCCCAGCATTTT
.	TRBV7-2	TRBJ2-1	.	CASSLFSGYNEQFF	TGTGCCAGCAGCTTATTCAGCGGCTACAATGAGCAGTTCTTC
TRBD2	TRBV5-1	TRBJ2-1	.	CASSFDSSGAGNEQFF	TGCGCCAGCAGCTTCGACTCTAGCGGGGCGGGAAATGAGCAGTTCTTC
.	TRBV25-1	TRBJ1-2	.	CASSEFLAAGNGYTF	TGTGCCAGCAGTGAATTTTTGGCGGCAGGGAATGGCTACACCTTC
.	TRBV9	TRBJ2-5	few	CASSAIPPTETQYF	TGTGCCAGCAGCGCCATCCCCCCTACAGAGACCCAGTACTTC
.	TRBV27	TRBJ2-7	once	CASRLGRYEQYF	TGTGCCAGCAGACTAGGACGCTACGAGCAGTACTTC
TRBD2	TRBV27	TRBJ2-1	few	CASSPRTSGSGNEQFF	TGTGCCAGCTCCCCACGCACTAGCGGGAGTGGGAATGAGCAGTTCTTC
.	TRBV5-8	TRBJ2-2	.	CASSVQGHGELFF	TGTGCCAGCAGCGTACAGGGCCACGGGGAGCTGTTTTTT
TRBD2	TRBV30	TRBJ2-1	.	CAWSFSGRAIEQFF	TGTGCCTGGAGTTTTAGCGGGAGGGCGATTGAGCAGTTCTTC
.	TRBV19	TRBJ1-5	medium-sized	CASSGHDGQPQHF	TGTGCCAGTAGTGGCCATGACGGGCAGCCCCAGCATTTT
.	TRBV6-5	TRBJ1-4	.	CASRSQGKLFF	TGTGCCAGCAGATCACAGGGAAAACTGTTTTTT
TRBD1	TRBV7-6	TRBJ2-3	once	CASSLRTGGDTQYF	TGTGCCAGCAGCTTAAGGACAGGGGGAGATACGCAGTATTTT
.	TRBV9	TRBJ2-5	.	CASSPTEVQETQYF	TGTGCCAGCAGCCCTACTGAGGTCCAAGAGACCCAGTACTTC
.	TRBV2	TRBJ2-4	.	CASSGGGLAKNIQYF	TGTGCCAGCAGTGGCGGGGGCCTAGCCAAAAACATTCAGTACTTC
.	TRBV9	TRBJ1-1	medium-sized	CASSVDGDEAFF	TGTGCCAGCAGCGTAGACGGTGATGAAGCTTTCTTT
.	TRBV4-3	TRBJ1-3	few	CASSQSVLLSGNTIYF	TGCGCCAGCAGCCAATCGGTACTACTTTCTGGAAACACCATATATTTT
.	TRBV5-1	TRBJ1-1	.	CASSLGGQNTEAFF	TGCGCCAGCAGCTTGGGGGGACAGAACACTGAAGCTTTCTTT
TRBD1	TRBV6-1	TRBJ1-2	once	CAIRDRGLSYTF	TGTGCCATCCGGGACAGAGGGCTAAGCTACACCTTC
TRBD1	TRBV11-2	TRBJ1-5	.	CASSRTGFDQPQHF	TGTGCCAGCAGCCGGACAGGGTTCGATCAGCCCCAGCATTTT
TRBD1	TRBV5-1	TRBJ1-3	.	CASSTVPDRGLSGNTIYF	TGCGCCAGCAGCACCGTCCCGGACAGGGGGTTATCTGGAAACACCATATATTTT
TRBD2	TRBV4-2	TRBJ2-1	once	CASSQDRGGAYNEQFF	TGTGCCAGCAGCCAAGATCGCGGGGGTGCCTACAATGAGCAGTTCTTC
TRBD2	TRBV7-3	TRBJ2-3	.	CASSPSGGSTDTQYF	TGTGCCAGCAGCCCTAGCGGGGGAAGCACAGATACGCAGTATTTT
TRBD1	TRBV7-8	TRBJ1-1	medium-sized	CASSSSFGTGGPLNTEAFF	TGTGCCAGCAGCTCGTCCTTCGGGACAGGGGGCCCCCTGAACACTGAAGCTTTCTTT
.	TRBV15	TRBJ2-2	.	CATSRSSYTGELFF	TGTGCCACCAGCAGATCCAGTTACACCGGGGAGCTGTTTTTT
.	TRBV7-2	TRBJ1-5	.	CASSPWTDNQPQHF	TGTGCCAGCAGCCCGTGGACAGACAACCAGCCCCAGCATTTT
.	TRBV7-2	TRBJ2-1	.	CASSSLATYNEQFF	TGTGCCAGCAGCTCGCTAGCGACCTACAATGAGCAGTTCTTC
TRBD2	TRBV25-1	TRBJ2-3	.	CASSDSGAHQYF	TGTGCCAGCAGTGACAGCGGGGCCCATCAGTATTTT